Sequencing of this T cell receptor beta chain was carried out in a study of a mutant IDH1 vaccine in newly diagnosed glioma (TCRdb year 2021). Describing the broader study: Across visits V03 through V10, patients got a total of eight vaccinations, given in weeks 1, 3, 5, 7, 11, 15, 19 and 23. Vaccination started 4-6 weeks after radiotherapy alone, or was given together with temozolomide cycles in the groups whose treatment included chemotherapy. Of the roughly 32 treated patients, approximately 62% were male and about 40% were female, and a mean age of 40.4 years was recorded. Before enrollment, most patients had been given radiochemotherapy with temozolomide as standard therapy, while the rest had received either radiotherapy alone or temozolomide alone. Peripheral blood samples were drawn at six visits, namely V03 (baseline), V05, V07, V10, V12 and V13. For exploratory analyses, under 30 treated patients had longitudinal TCRB deep sequencing done wherever samples were available.

Reading from cysteine to phenylalanine, the CDR3 counts 14 amino acids. Kept here is only the CDR3 DNA, which spans 42 bases and is read in frame from base 1. CDR1 is given as MDHEN and CDR2 as SYDVKM, both from the germline V gene. The V and J ends are trimmed by 7 bases and 7 bases, leaving 19 bases between them. The receptor library was made with the immunoSEQ multiplex PCR assay. Rearranged TCR beta chain sequences were amplified using the hsTCRB Kit according to the manufacturer's protocol. TCRB libraries were sequenced on an Illumina MiSeq. The paper's data handling went like this. Demultiplexing, trimming and gene mapping were performed with the kit vendor's proprietary platform. TCRdb limited this immuneACCESS table to in-frame rearrangements with V and J called. A share of clones is missing; checked studies link under half to unresolved V genes, and the rest is unexplained. Clone size and V and J calls were adopted from that table, with D and trimming inferred from the DNA. The sample profile shows 25,000 to 35,000 clones; roughly 90% of them were found once. Around 2.6% of the sample lies in the top ten.

The sample's time point label, decoded: week 23, last vaccination. Every vaccine dose consisted of 300 ug of a 20-mer mutant IDH1 peptide in Montanide, administered subcutaneously together with topical imiquimod. The donors had newly diagnosed IDH1-mutant astrocytomas of WHO grade 3 or 4 that showed loss of nuclear ATRX. The samples were drawn from NOA16, a multicentre, single-arm, open-label phase I trial in Germany that tested a mutant IDH1 peptide vaccine in humans for the first time. The DNeasy Blood and Tissue Kit was used to extract genomic DNA from EDTA blood for TCRB sequencing. On this clone: Its antigen is currently not known. Base qualities are missing; no much larger clone stands one base away.

Points the paper makes about the study in general: Vaccine-induced immune responses across multiple MHC alleles were detected in 90% to 95% of patients. Pseudoprogression appeared unrelated to alterations in the top peripheral T cell clonotypes detected by TCRB sequencing. Availability determined which PBMC samples were chosen for TCRB deep sequencing. It was noted by the authors that analyses of patient blood samples could not be reproduced owing to sample limitations.

The TCR originated in a middle-aged man with glioma. The chain uses TRBV28 and TRBJ1-2; the D gene is perhaps TRBD1, on 6 matching bases. Sample: PBMCs, taken from a glioma patient whose treatment included an IDH1 peptide vaccine. The sequence in DNA is TGTGCCAGCAACGGGGGCGGGCGGAACATTGGCTACACCTTC. Translated, this is CASNGGGRNIGYTF.